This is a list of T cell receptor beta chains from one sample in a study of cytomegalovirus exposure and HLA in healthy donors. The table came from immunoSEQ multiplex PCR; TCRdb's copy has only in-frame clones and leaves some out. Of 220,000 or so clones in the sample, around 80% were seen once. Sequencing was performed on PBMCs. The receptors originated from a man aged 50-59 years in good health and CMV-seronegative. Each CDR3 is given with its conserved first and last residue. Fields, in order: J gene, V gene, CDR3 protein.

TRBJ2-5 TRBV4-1 CASSQEAREGETQYF
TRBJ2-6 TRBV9 CASSVGGTGSSGANVLTF
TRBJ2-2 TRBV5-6 CASSFGTSGRGTGELFF
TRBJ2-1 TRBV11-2 CASSLRREYNEQFF
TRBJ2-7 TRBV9 CASSAGGNSYEQYF
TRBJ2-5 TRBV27 CASSSRTGRWETQYF
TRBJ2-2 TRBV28 CASRSTGKNTGELFF
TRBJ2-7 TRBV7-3 CASSFSGGYEQYF
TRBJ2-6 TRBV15 CATSRTGMGSGAPVLTF
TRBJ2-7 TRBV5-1 CASSLDPGEREQYF
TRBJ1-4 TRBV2 CASSQQARGNEKLFF
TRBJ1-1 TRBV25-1 CASSEYGGKNTEAFF
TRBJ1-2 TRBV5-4 CASSLQGAANYGYTF
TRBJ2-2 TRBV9 CASSRRPGTGLNTGELFF
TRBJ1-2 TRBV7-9 CASSFEWTGINYGYTF
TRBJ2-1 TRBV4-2 CASSQGAETSGSNEQFF
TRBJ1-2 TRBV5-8 CASSLRTGTNYGYTF
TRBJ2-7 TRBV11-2 CASSLWTGSYEQYF
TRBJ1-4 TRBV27 CASRRTGLGEKLFF
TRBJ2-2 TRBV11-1 CASSPTLAGVSGELFF
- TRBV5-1 CASSQGYEQYF
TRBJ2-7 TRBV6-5 CASSYGTDKLHYEQYF
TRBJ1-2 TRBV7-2 CASSLGGVEGYTF
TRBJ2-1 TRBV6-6 CASSPSASSYNEQFF
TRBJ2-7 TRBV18 CASSPNTGGPNEQYF
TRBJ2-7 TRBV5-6 CASSLVGSGKGSYEQYF
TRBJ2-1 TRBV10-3 CAISESTPGGLAHNEQFF
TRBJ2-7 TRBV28 CASSLWVAGYGVEQYF
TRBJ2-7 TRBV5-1 CASSFDPAGDYEQYF
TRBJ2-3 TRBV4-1 CASSQNVAMDTQYF
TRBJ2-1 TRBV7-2 CASSLLGLPPFF
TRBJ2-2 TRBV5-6 CASSSGLAAKNTGELFF